This T cell receptor beta chain was retrieved from a study of tumor-infiltrating lymphocytes in oesophageal squamous cell carcinoma. Many counts were recorded for this clonotype. TCRdb reprocessed the PCR reads with MiXCR, giving one entry per CDR3 protein. This sample has under 25,000 distinct CDR3 sequences, with about two fifths found just once. Trimming removed 5 bases at V and 2 bases at J, with 10 bases between. The CDR3 consists of 13 residues. Germline CDR1 and CDR2: SEHNR and FQNEAQ (reference sequence). This TCR came from a male donor with esophageal squamous cell carcinoma. The chain links TRBV7-9 to TRBJ2-7; D is possibly TRBD1 (6 bases). Sequencing was done on a sample of blood. As DNA, the CDR3 is TGTGCCAGCAGCCCACAGGGCCCCTACGAGCAGTACTTC. Translating it yields CASSPQGPYEQYF.